A single sample is the source of the 15 T cell receptor beta chains below, sequenced in a study of T cells in Graves' hyperthyroidism and ophthalmopathy. Authors of the study amplified TCR beta CDR3 regions from RNA transcripts. HTBI primers were used for first-round RT-PCR of the TCR CDR3. TCRdb analysed the multiplex PCR reads with MiXCR anew, one entry per CDR3 protein. The profile shows fewer than 350,000 distinct CDR3 sequences, roughly 13% of them singletons. Sequenced: blood. The receptor set was obtained from a woman aged 30 to 39 with Graves' hyperthyroidism that later progressed to Graves' ophthalmopathy.

This clonotype was counted at least ten times. The chain joins TRBV30 to TRBJ1-2, with unresolved D. Germline assignment: CDR1 GTSNPN and CDR2 SVGIG (reference sequence). V gave up 5 bases and J gave up 8 bases, with 21 bases separating them. The CDR3 is made up of 14 amino acids. The CDR3 DNA follows: TGTGCCTGGGCCGACGGGAGAAGGAGTGGGGGCTACACCTTC. It specifies CAWADGRRSGGYTF.

This clonotype was counted a few times. The rearrangement links TRBV29-1 to TRBJ2-5, with a tentative D call TRBD1 (6 bases). This CDR3 is built from 16 residues. Looked up from germline, CDR1 is SQVTM and CDR2 is ANQGSEA. Trimming stripped 7 bases from V and 2 bases from J, with 23 bases between. CDR3 region: CSAAGWGPKGQETQYF. The CDR3 DNA sequence: TGCAGCGCTGCCGGGTGGGGGCCTAAGGGGCAAGAGACCCAGTACTTC.

The sample holds many counts of this clonotype. The V and J genes are TRBV30 and TRBJ1-1, with D unclear. The germline V gene encodes CDR1 GTSNPN and CDR2 SVGIG (reference sequence). This CDR3 has 11 residues. Trimming took off 4 bases at V and 5 bases at J, with 8 bases between the two ends. The CDR3 DNA sequence: TGTGCCTGGACCGTGGGAACTGAAGCTTTCTTT. Its translation: CAWTVGTEAFF.

The chain carries TRBV7-2 and TRBJ2-7; a possible D gene is TRBD1 (6 bases). The germline CDR1 and CDR2 sequences are SGHTA and FQGNSA. This CDR3 comprises 15 residues. Trimming shortened V by 4 bases and J by 4 bases, and 17 bases separated the two germline ends. In nucleotides, the CDR3 is TGTGCCAGCAGCTGGGACATACCCATTTTATACGAGCAGTACTTC. Translation gives CASSWDIPILYEQYF.

In this sample, this clonotype turned up a few times. The V gene is TRBV13, the J gene TRBJ2-6; D is unclear. V shed 0 bases and J shed 2 bases, with 5 bases lying between them. Germline V gene lookup returns CDR1 PRHDT and CDR2 FYEKMQ (reference sequence). This CDR3 is 15 amino acids long. CDR3 nucleotides: TGTGCCAGCAGCTTAGGGGATACTGGGGCCAACGTCCTGACTTTC. Residues: CASSLGDTGANVLTF.

This clonotype was seen many times. This sequence joins TRBV27 and TRBJ2-5; 8 bases map to TRBD2. The V gene's germline CDR1 is MNHEY and CDR2 SMNVEV (reference sequence). There are 14 residues in the CDR3. Germline trimming cut 7 bases from V and 5 bases from J; bases unmatched to any gene: 9. CDR3 sequence reads: CASKEREREETQYF. For the CDR3, the DNA is TGTGCCAGCAAGGAGCGGGAGAGGGAGGAGACCCAGTACTTC.

This clonotype was counted ten times or more. The chain joins TRBV11-2 to TRBJ2-3; a possible D gene is TRBD2 (5 bases). CDR3 size: 16 residues. Germline V CDR1 and CDR2: SGHAT, FQNNGV. The germline V and J ends were trimmed by 1 base and 1 base, with 12 bases remaining between them. The CDR3 is CASSLVWGEGTDTQYF. The DNA for the CDR3 is TGTGCCAGCAGCTTAGTTTGGGGAGAGGGCACAGATACGCAGTATTTT.

A few counts support this clonotype. The chain has TRBV19 and TRBJ2-3; TRBD2 agrees at 8 bases. Germline V gene data show CDR1 as LNHDA and CDR2 as SQIVND (reference sequence). Trimming at V came to 1 base and at J to 6 bases, leaving 3 bases not matched to a gene. CDR3 size: 14 residues. The CDR3 DNA reads as TGTGCCAGTAGTATAGGGTCGGGAGGGGATACGCAGTATTTT. It yields the protein CASSIGSGGDTQYF.

The J gene is TRBJ2-1, the V gene TRBV5-1; 8 nucleotides align to TRBD1. The junction had 7 bases not matched to a gene; V was cut back by 1 base and J by 1 base. The CDR3 consists of 17 residues. Germline assignment: CDR1 SGHRS and CDR2 YFSETQ. CDR3 region: CASSLNRGSWSYNEQFF. The CDR3 bases are TGCGCCAGCAGCTTGAACAGGGGGAGTTGGTCCTACAATGAGCAGTTCTTC.

This clonotype was counted many times. The chain recombines TRBV6-1 with TRBJ2-6, with D perhaps TRBD2 (7 bases). Trimming removed 4 bases from V and 2 bases from J, with 9 bases in between. Germline V lookup: CDR1 MNHNS, CDR2 SASEGT. This CDR3 comprises 15 residues. In DNA form, the CDR3 reads TGTGCCAGCAGTGGGGAGGGGGCTGGGGCCAACGTCCTGACTTTC. Translating it yields CASSGEGAGANVLTF.

The chain employs TRBV9 and TRBJ2-7; no reliable D call. Germline V gene lookup returns CDR1 SGDLS and CDR2 YYNGEE. The CDR3 length is 13 residues. Deletions cut 5 bases from V and 6 bases from J, with 15 bases between. The DNA for the CDR3 is TGTGCCAGCAGTCGCCCCACGACCTCCGAGCAGTACTTC. Residues: CASSRPTTSEQYF.

This clonotype was observed at least ten times. The chain recombines TRBV7-3 with TRBJ2-2, with TRBD2 matching 7 bases. CDR3 length equals 15 residues. V lost 5 bases to trimming and J lost 4 bases; unmatched junction nucleotides: 7. Germline assignment: CDR1 SGHTA and CDR2 FQGTGA. CDR3 amino acids: CASSLASGATGELFF. CDR3 nucleotides: TGTGCCAGCAGCCTCGCTAGCGGAGCCACCGGGGAGCTGTTTTTT.

In its sample, this clonotype was seen many times. J is TRBJ1-1 and V is TRBV20-1, with D unclear. Germline values: CDR1 DFQATT, CDR2 SNEGSKA (reference sequence). With 2 bases removed from V and 1 base from J, the gap between germline ends came to 8 bases. CDR3 size: 13 residues. CDR3 sequence: CSARTDGNTEAFF. The DNA of the CDR3 is TGCAGTGCTAGAACAGACGGGAACACTGAAGCTTTCTTT.

In this sample, this clonotype turned up many times. This chain joins TRBV4-1 and TRBJ2-5; D not certain. This CDR3 contains 14 residues. Germline assignment: CDR1 MGHRA and CDR2 YSYEKL. V was trimmed by 1 base and J by 2 bases, leaving 8 bases between them. CDR3 sequence (DNA): TGCGCCAGCAGCCAAGTGCCACAGCAAGAGACCCAGTACTTC. Encoded protein: CASSQVPQQETQYF.

With respect to this clonotype: A much larger clonotype is one base distant, so this may be a read error. The chain recombines TRBV6-2 or TRBV6-3 with TRBJ2-3, with 8 bases aligning to TRBD2. Germline V lookup: CDR1 MNHEY, CDR2 SVGEGT. The CDR3 is 17 residues long. CDR3 loop: CVSGPPSGLGMTDTQYF. CDR3 nucleotide sequence: TGTGTCAGCGGCCCACCCTCGGGACTAGGGATGACGGATACGCAGTATTTT.